This T cell receptor (beta chain) was identified in a study of blood T cell repertoires in COVID-19. As for the study in general: Specimens from acute and convalescent COVID-19 originated in the United States, Italy and Spain. In each case, the material was cDNA or gDNA derived from T cells, B-cell-depleted T cells, or PBMCs.

In the authors' workflow: Reference gene primers were amplified, and this amplification served to estimate nucleated cell counts. Sequenced by immunoSEQ multiplex PCR; TCRdb stores in-frame clones only, minus some. V, J and clone size are those of that table, while D and trimming were read from the DNA. The repertoire has 250,000 to 400,000 clones, about 90% of them found once; the top ten carry 2.9%. V gave up 1 base and J gave up 0 bases, with 6 bases separating them. The germline gives CDR1 SQVTM, CDR2 ANQGSEA. The CDR3 loop spans 13 amino acids. Those enrolled in Seattle joined during active infection and were followed longitudinally afterward.

The sample taken for sequencing was peripheral blood. The TCR comes from a woman in her twenties or thirties with COVID-19, enrolled during active disease. V gene TRBV29-1 combines with J gene TRBJ1-2; D call uncertain. The CDR3 region is CSVEGGANYGYTF. CDR3 nucleotides: TGCAGCGTTGAAGGGGGAGCTAACTATGGCTACACCTTC.